This passage covers 27 T cell receptor beta chains from one sample sequenced in a study of T-cell memory formation after mild COVID-19 (dated by TCRdb to the early 2020s). Libraries were made using 5' RACE. The instrument was an Illumina NovaSeq 6000. In-frame beta chains were kept once TCRdb had trimmed the public reads at Q25 with fastp and called clones with MiXCR. Each entry is one CDR3 protein sequence, shown with its most common DNA and genes. For this sample there are about 250,000 distinct CDR3 sequences; 15% appear just once. The ten largest account for less than 2.5% of the sample. Sequences were obtained from PBMCs or a T cell subset sorted from them (not recorded which). The receptors stem from an adult woman who had mild COVID-19 (a few samples of this study predate the infection). The sample titles of this study are shuffled in the database, so cell type and time point are left out; the donor was told from shared clones.

This clonotype was seen at least ten times. This chain joins TRBV5-1 and TRBJ1-1; D call uncertain. Deletions cut 4 bases from V and 3 bases from J, with 16 bases between. Per germline, CDR1 SGHRS and CDR2 YFSETQ. This CDR3 spans 15 amino acids. CDR3 amino acids: CASSLQEAPDTEAFF. DNA of the CDR3: TGCGCCAGCAGCCTGCAGGAGGCCCCAGACACTGAAGCTTTCTTT.

This clonotype has a handful of counts. The chain has TRBV5-1 and TRBJ2-7, with D possibly TRBD1 on 6 matching bases. Deletions cut 0 bases from V and 7 bases from J, with 14 bases between. This CDR3 has 14 residues. Per the germline V gene, CDR1 is SGHRS and CDR2 is YFSETQ. As DNA, the CDR3 is TGCGCCAGCAGCTTGGATTGGGGGCCGAAGGAGCAGTACTTC. Translated, it gives CASSLDWGPKEQYF.

The V call is TRBV10-3, the J call TRBJ1-2; D possibly corresponds to TRBD1 (5 bases). Trimming cost V 6 bases and J 7 bases, with 12 bases left between them. The CDR3 has 12 amino acids. The germline V gene encodes CDR1 ENHRY and CDR2 SYGVKD. The CDR3 protein is CAIRETGGGYTF. CDR3 bases: TGTGCCATCAGAGAGACGGGGGGTGGCTACACCTTC.

This chain connects TRBV16 to TRBJ1-6; D remains unclear. From germline, CDR1 is KGHSY and CDR2 FQNENV. V was clipped by 0 bases and J by 7 bases, with 7 bases between them. The CDR3 sequence is 14 residues long. The CDR3 sequence is CASSQSGRNSPLHF. In nucleotides, the CDR3 is TGTGCCAGCAGCCAATCCGGGAGAAATTCACCCCTCCACTTT.

The table lists this clonotype with many counts. V and J are TRBV11-2 and TRBJ2-2; D uncertain. The CDR3 spans 13 residues. In germline, CDR1 is SGHAT, CDR2 FQNNGV. Trimming cost V 7 bases and J 4 bases, with 10 bases left between them. The CDR3 coding sequence is TGTGCCAGCAAACGTGCCGCCACCGGGGAGCTGTTTTTT. It is translated as CASKRAATGELFF. Complete variable domain (other parts from reference TRBV11-2 and TRBJ2-2): EAGVAQSPRYKIIEKRQSVAFWCNPISGHATLYWYQQILGQGPKLLIQFQNNGVVDDSQLPKDRFSAERLKGVDSTLKIQPAKLEDSAVYLCASKRAATGELFFGEGSRLTVL.

This chain connects TRBV19 to TRBJ1-2; 8 bases agree with TRBD1. Germline-derived CDR1 and CDR2 are LNHDA and SQIVND (reference sequence). Trimming removed 8 bases from V and 2 bases from J; junction bases left unmatched: 10. This CDR3 is 15 amino acids long. Written as DNA, the CDR3 is TGTGCCAGTGCCCATACAGGGGGGAGGAACTATGGCTACACCTTC. Its protein product is CASAHTGGRNYGYTF.

The chain combines TRBV4-1 with TRBJ1-5; 8 nucleotides line up with TRBD1. Germline loops: CDR1 MGHRA, CDR2 YSYEKL. CDR3 length: 18 amino acids. The junction had 9 bases not matched to a gene; V was cut back by 0 bases and J by 2 bases. DNA of the CDR3: TGCGCCAGCAGCCAAGATCCCAGGGGGCGGATTGGCAATCAGCCCCAGCATTTT. Residues: CASSQDPRGRIGNQPQHF.

The rearrangement links TRBV6-5 to TRBJ1-2; D is unclear. The V gene's germline CDR1 is MNHEY and CDR2 SVGAGI. Deletions cut 0 bases from V and 1 base from J, with 12 bases between. The CDR3 covers 16 residues. The CDR3 sequence: CASSYSKSAVNYGYTF. The CDR3 DNA follows: TGTGCCAGCAGTTACTCGAAGTCGGCAGTTAACTATGGCTACACCTTC.

The chain combines TRBV12-3 or TRBV12-4 with TRBJ2-7, with D possibly matching TRBD1 (8 bases). CDR3 length: 14 residues. V was clipped by 6 bases and J by 6 bases, with 18 bases between them. In nucleotides, the CDR3 is TGTGCCAGCAGCCGCTCGGACAGGGAGGGCGAGCAGTACTTC. It specifies CASSRSDREGEQYF.

The chain has TRBV5-1 and TRBJ2-7; 7 nucleotides line up with TRBD2. Germline V gene sequence: CDR1 SGHRS, CDR2 YFSETQ. The CDR3 sequence is 13 residues long. Trimming took 4 bases from V and 6 from J; bases not matched to a gene: 7. CDR3 nucleotides: TGCGCCAGCAGCCGGGGAGGGAGGGGCGAGCAGTACTTC. As protein: CASSRGGRGEQYF.

This clonotype turned up a few times. The chain links TRBV12-3 or TRBV12-4 to TRBJ2-1; the D is unclear. The CDR3 extends over 15 amino acids. V shed 6 bases and J shed 6 bases, with 18 bases lying between them. The CDR3 bases are TGTGCCAGCAGCCTCTCGGGTGTCCCCGGCAATGAGCAGTTCTTC. Its translation: CASSLSGVPGNEQFF.

This clonotype was seen a handful of times. The V gene is TRBV10-3, the J gene TRBJ2-7; D gene unclear. The germline V gene has CDR1 ENHRY and CDR2 SYGVKD. The CDR3 length is 17 residues. Trimming removed 0 bases at V and 4 bases at J, with 19 bases between. The CDR3 DNA follows: TGTGCCATCAGTGAGTCGTTTGGGCAGCGCGTTGGGTACGAGCAGTACTTC. Translation: CAISESFGQRVGYEQYF.

This clonotype was found a few times. The chain combines TRBV7-3 with TRBJ1-6; 7 bases are shared with TRBD1. V lost 0 bases to trimming and J lost 7 bases; unmatched junction nucleotides: 3. The V gene's germline CDR1 is SGHTA and CDR2 FQGTGA. The CDR3 length is 15 residues. The CDR3 DNA reads as TGTGCCAGCAGCTTAACCGGGACAGCCAATTCACCCCTCCACTTT. This codes for CASSLTGTANSPLHF.

This clonotype was seen a handful of times. This chain uses TRBV18 with TRBJ2-5; a possible D gene is TRBD1 (6 bases). The CDR3 totals 16 residues. Trimming took off 8 bases at V and 6 bases at J, with 25 bases between the two ends. Germline values: CDR1 KGHSH, CDR2 LQKENI. The CDR3 DNA reads as TGTGCCAGCACATCGGACAGAACAATCCTCCAGAAGACCCAGTACTTC. It codes for CASTSDRTILQKTQYF.

This clonotype was counted only a few times. The chain carries TRBV29-1 and TRBJ1-5; no clear D gene. The length of the CDR3 is 13 residues. V was trimmed by 0 bases and J by 0 bases, leaving 3 bases between them. Germline V gives CDR1 SQVTM, CDR2 ANQGSEA. CDR3 residues: CSVEENSNQPQHF. The CDR3 nucleotides are TGCAGCGTTGAAGAGAATAGCAATCAGCCCCAGCATTTT.

This clonotype occurred a few times. The chain combines TRBV5-6 with TRBJ2-5, with 11 bases that match TRBD2. After removal of 4 bases from V and 3 bases from J, the junction contained 5 bases not matched to a gene. Germline V gene data show CDR1 as SGHDT and CDR2 as YYEEEE. This CDR3 comprises 15 residues. Here the CDR3 DNA reads TGTGCCAGCAGCCGCCTAGCGGGGGGTAAAGAGACCCAGTACTTC. As protein: CASSRLAGGKETQYF.

In this sample, this clonotype turned up a few times. This sequence joins TRBV12-3 or TRBV12-4 and TRBJ2-7; tentatively, D is TRBD1 or TRBD2 (5 bases each). The germline V and J ends were trimmed by 3 bases and 3 bases, with 9 bases remaining between them. CDR3 length: 13 residues. CDR3: CASSFWDGYEQYF. CDR3 in DNA: TGTGCCAGCAGTTTTTGGGACGGCTACGAGCAGTACTTC.

This clonotype was detected a few times. The V call is TRBV7-3, the J call TRBJ2-1; D not certain. The CDR3 contains 11 residues. The ends were cut back, 2 bases at V and 10 bases at J, with 6 bases in the middle. Germline V gene sequence: CDR1 SGHTA, CDR2 FQGTGA. CDR3 sequence (DNA): TGTGCCAGCAGCTTAGGAGACGAGCAGTTCTTC. It translates to CASSLGDEQFF.

This clonotype was picked up many times. The chain employs TRBV4-1 and TRBJ1-6; no firm D call. The CDR3 is 14 residues long. Trimming stripped 1 base from V and 7 bases from J, with 8 bases between. Germline V gene sequence: CDR1 MGHRA, CDR2 YSYEKL. The CDR3 region has the DNA TGCGCCAGCAGCCAAGTGATCACAAATTCACCCCTCCACTTT. Protein sequence: CASSQVITNSPLHF.

The chain combines TRBV9 with TRBJ1-1; D remains unclear. The CDR3 loop spans 13 amino acids. Germline loops: CDR1 SGDLS, CDR2 YYNGEE. Trimming shortened V by 0 bases and J by 3 bases, and 6 bases separated the two germline ends. The CDR3 DNA reads as TGTGCCAGCAGCGTAGGCCCAGACACTGAAGCTTTCTTT. Protein sequence: CASSVGPDTEAFF.

The V gene is TRBV21-1, the J gene TRBJ2-7; the table's D call TRBD1 went unverified against the DNA. TRBV21-1 is a known pseudogene. The CDR3 spans 15 residues. CDR3 DNA: TGTGCCAGCAGCAAAGGGGGACAGGCGTCCTACGAGCAGTACTTC. Translation: CASSKGGQASYEQYF.

A few counts support this clonotype. V gene TRBV7-9 combines with J gene TRBJ2-3; D may correspond to TRBD1 or TRBD2 (5 bases each). Deletions cut 3 bases from V and 2 bases from J, with 9 bases between. Germline CDR1 reads SEHNR; CDR2 reads FQNEAQ (reference sequence). The CDR3 totals 14 residues. CDR3 bases: TGTGCCAGCAGCTTGAGGGGCTTCACAGATACGCAGTATTTT. Translation gives CASSLRGFTDTQYF. Together with reference TRBV7-9 and TRBJ2-3, the CDR3 gives the full variable domain: DTGVSQNPRHKITKRGQNVTFRCDPISEHNRLYWYRQTLGQGPEFLTYFQNEAQLEKSRLLSDRFSAERPKGSFSTLEIQRTEQGDSAMYLCASSLRGFTDTQYFGPGTRLTVL.

This clonotype was observed a few times. The rearrangement uses TRBV18 and TRBJ2-7; D is ambiguous. Germline values: CDR1 KGHSH, CDR2 LQKENI. The V end lost 4 bases, the J end lost 0 bases, and 10 bases lay between the germline ends. This CDR3 contains 14 residues. The CDR3, as DNA: TGTGCCAGCTCACGAGAAGGGTTCTCCTACGAGCAGTACTTC. It specifies CASSREGFSYEQYF. Variable domain in full (rest from reference TRBV18 and TRBJ2-7): NAGVMQNPRHLVRRRGQEARLRCSPMKGHSHVYWYRQLPEEGLKFMVYLQKENIIDESGMPKERFSAEFPKEGPSILRIQQVVRGDSAAYFCASSREGFSYEQYFGPGTRLTVT.

This clonotype showed up just a few times. V gene TRBV5-1 combines with J gene TRBJ2-5, with 12 positions matching TRBD2. The length of the CDR3 is 18 residues. CDR1 is SGHRS and CDR2 is YFSETQ in the germline V gene. V was pared by 5 bases and J by 3 bases, with 14 bases of the junction left unmatched. The CDR3 region is CASRPSPSGGVIKETQYF. The CDR3 region has the DNA TGCGCCAGCAGGCCCTCGCCTAGCGGGGGGGTAATTAAAGAGACCCAGTACTTC. Variable domain in full (rest from reference TRBV5-1 and TRBJ2-5): KAGVTQTPRYLIKTRGQQVTLSCSPISGHRSVSWYQQTPGQGLQFLFEYFSETQRNKGNFPGRFSGRQFSNSRSEMNVSTLELGDSALYLCASRPSPSGGVIKETQYFGPGTRLLVL.

The chain uses TRBV5-1 and TRBJ1-1, with D unclear. The V gene lost 4 bases and the J gene lost 8 bases, with 15 bases spanning the gap. The CDR3 totals 13 residues. Germline V gene data show CDR1 as SGHRS and CDR2 as YFSETQ. The CDR3 nucleotides are TGCGCCAGCAGCCCACAGAGCTGGCCGGAAGCTTTCTTT. It specifies CASSPQSWPEAFF. Combining the CDR3 with reference TRBV5-1 and TRBJ1-1 gives the whole variable domain KAGVTQTPRYLIKTRGQQVTLSCSPISGHRSVSWYQQTPGQGLQFLFEYFSETQRNKGNFPGRFSGRQFSNSRSEMNVSTLELGDSALYLCASSPQSWPEAFFGQGTRLTVV.

The chain carries TRBV19 and TRBJ1-3; a possible D gene is TRBD1 (5 bases). Germline values: CDR1 LNHDA, CDR2 SQIVND (reference sequence). The CDR3 length is 14 residues. The V and J ends lost 5 bases and 4 bases respectively, with 12 bases between them. For the CDR3, the DNA is TGTGCCAGTAGTGACAGACAGCTCGGAAACACCATATATTTT. Amino acids: CASSDRQLGNTIYF.

This chain links TRBV7-9 with TRBJ2-5; TRBD1 matches at 9 bases. The CDR3 extends over 15 amino acids. V gave up 1 base and J gave up 5 bases; unmatched junction bases: 5. CDR1 is SEHNR and CDR2 is FQNEAQ in the germline V gene (reference sequence). CDR3 region: CASSLGATGGETQYF. CDR3 coding DNA: TGTGCCAGCAGCTTAGGGGCGACAGGGGGGGAGACCCAGTACTTC.